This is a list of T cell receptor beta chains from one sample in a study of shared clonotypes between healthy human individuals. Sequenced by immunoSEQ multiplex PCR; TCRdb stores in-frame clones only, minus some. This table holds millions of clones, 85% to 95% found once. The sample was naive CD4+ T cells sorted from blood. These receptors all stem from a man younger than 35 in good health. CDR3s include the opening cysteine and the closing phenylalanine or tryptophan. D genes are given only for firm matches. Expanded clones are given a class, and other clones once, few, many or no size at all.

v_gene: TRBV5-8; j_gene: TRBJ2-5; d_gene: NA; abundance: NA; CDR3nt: TGTGCCAGCAGCTTGGAGGAGGGGACTTACGTGGAGACCCAGTACTTC; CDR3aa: CASSLEEGTYVETQYF
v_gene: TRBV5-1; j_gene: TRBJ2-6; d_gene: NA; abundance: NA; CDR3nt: TGCGCCAGCAGCTTGGCCCTGTTGGCCTCTGGGGCCAACGTCCTGACTTTC; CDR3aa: CASSLALLASGANVLTF
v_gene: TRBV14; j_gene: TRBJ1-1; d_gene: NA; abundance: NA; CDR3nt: TGTGCCAGCAGCCAATCTCTGAACACTGAAGCTTTCTTT; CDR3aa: CASSQSLNTEAFF
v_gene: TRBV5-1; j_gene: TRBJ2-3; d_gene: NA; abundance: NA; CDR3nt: TGCGCCAGCAGCTTGCTAGCAGATACGCAGTATTTT; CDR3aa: CASSLLADTQYF
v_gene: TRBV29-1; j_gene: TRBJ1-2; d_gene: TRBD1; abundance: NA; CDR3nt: TGCAGCGTCCCCGAGACAGGGGGCTCGGTCCGTCGCGGCTACACCTTC; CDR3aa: CSVPETGGSVRRGYTF
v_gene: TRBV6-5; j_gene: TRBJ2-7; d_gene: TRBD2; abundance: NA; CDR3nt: TGTGCCAGCAGTCCGGGACTAGCGGGAGGCGAGCAGTACTTC; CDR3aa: CASSPGLAGGEQYF
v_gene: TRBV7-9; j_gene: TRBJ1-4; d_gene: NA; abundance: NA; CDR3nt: TGTGCCAGCAGCTTAGGTGGGGTTGCGGAAAAACTGTTTTTT; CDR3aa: CASSLGGVAEKLFF
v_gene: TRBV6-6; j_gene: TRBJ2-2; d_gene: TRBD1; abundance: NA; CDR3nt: TGTGCCAGCAGCCGGACAGGGTGGTCCGGGGAGCTGTTTTTT; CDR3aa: CASSRTGWSGELFF
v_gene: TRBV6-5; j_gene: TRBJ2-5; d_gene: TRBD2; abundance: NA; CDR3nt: TGTGCCAGCAGTCGACTAGCGTTTAAAGAGACCCAGTACTTC; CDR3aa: CASSRLAFKETQYF
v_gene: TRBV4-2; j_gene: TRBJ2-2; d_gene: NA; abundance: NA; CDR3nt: TGTGCCAGCGTCCCTGGGACCGGGGAGCTGTTTTTT; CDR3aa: CASVPGTGELFF
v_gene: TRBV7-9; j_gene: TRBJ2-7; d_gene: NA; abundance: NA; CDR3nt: TGTGCCAGCAGCACCCTGGTCGGGTTCAGGGATCGTGGGGAGCAGTACTTC; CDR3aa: CASSTLVGFRDRGEQYF
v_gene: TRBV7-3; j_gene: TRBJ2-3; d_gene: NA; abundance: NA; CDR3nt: TGTGCCAGCAGCTTAGGGTCTGGGGGCGCGGGAGATACGCAGTATTTT; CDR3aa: CASSLGSGGAGDTQYF
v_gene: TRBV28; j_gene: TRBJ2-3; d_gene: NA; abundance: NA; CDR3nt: TGTGCCAGCTGCACCGGGGGCCTCACAGATACGCAGTATTTT; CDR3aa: CASCTGGLTDTQYF
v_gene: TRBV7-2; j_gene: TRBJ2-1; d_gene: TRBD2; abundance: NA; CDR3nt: TGTGCCAGCAGCTTCCTAAGCGGGACCCTTAACAATGAGCAGTTCTTC; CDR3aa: CASSFLSGTLNNEQFF
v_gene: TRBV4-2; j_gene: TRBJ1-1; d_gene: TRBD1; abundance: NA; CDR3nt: TGTGCCAGCAGCCCGGCAGGGGGCTCATGGAACACTGAAGCTTTCTTT; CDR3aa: CASSPAGGSWNTEAFF
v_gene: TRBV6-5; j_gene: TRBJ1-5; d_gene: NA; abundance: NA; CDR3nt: TGTGCCAGCAGTCAGGGGAATAGCAATCAGCCCCAGCATTTT; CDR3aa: CASSQGNSNQPQHF
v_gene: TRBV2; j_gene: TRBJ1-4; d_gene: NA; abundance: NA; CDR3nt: TGTGCCAGCAGTGAAATGGCAGCAAAAGGGGAAAAACTGTTTTTT; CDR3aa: CASSEMAAKGEKLFF
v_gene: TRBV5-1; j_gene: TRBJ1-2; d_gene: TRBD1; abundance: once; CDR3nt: TGCGCCAGCAGCACGGGACAGGGAGACTATGGCTACACCTTC; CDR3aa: CASSTGQGDYGYTF
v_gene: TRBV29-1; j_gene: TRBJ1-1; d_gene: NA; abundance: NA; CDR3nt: TGCAGCGTTGATCTGGCAGGTGTGGGTGAAGCTTTCTTT; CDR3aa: CSVDLAGVGEAFF
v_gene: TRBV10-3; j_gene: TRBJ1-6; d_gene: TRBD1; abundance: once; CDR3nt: TGTGCCATAGGACAGGGAGGCTATAATTCACCCCTCCACTTT; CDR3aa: CAIGQGGYNSPLHF
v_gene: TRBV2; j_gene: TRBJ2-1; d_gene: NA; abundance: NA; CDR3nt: TGTGCCAGATCCACTTACAATGAGCAGTTCTTC; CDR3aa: CARSTYNEQFF
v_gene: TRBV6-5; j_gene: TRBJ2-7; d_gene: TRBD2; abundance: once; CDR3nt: TGTGCCAGCAGTTACTCGCAAGCGGGAGGGTACGAGCAGTACTTC; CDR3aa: CASSYSQAGGYEQYF
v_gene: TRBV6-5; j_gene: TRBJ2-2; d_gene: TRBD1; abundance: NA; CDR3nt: TGTGCCAGCATCTCAGGGGGCGCCGGCACCGGGGAGCTGTTTTTT; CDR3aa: CASISGGAGTGELFF
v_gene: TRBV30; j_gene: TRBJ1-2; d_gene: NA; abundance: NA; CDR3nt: TGTGCCTGGAGTGTACCGTCGGCTAACTATGGCTACACCTTC; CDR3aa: CAWSVPSANYGYTF
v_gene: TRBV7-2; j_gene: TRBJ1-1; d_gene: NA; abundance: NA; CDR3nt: TGTGCCAGCAGCTTTTTGACAGTGAACACTGAAGCTTTCTTT; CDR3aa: CASSFLTVNTEAFF
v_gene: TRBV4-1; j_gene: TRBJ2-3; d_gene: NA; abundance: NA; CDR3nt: TGCGCCAGCAGCCAAGAGGACCTTCCGAGGGTCACAGATACGCAGTATTTT; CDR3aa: CASSQEDLPRVTDTQYF
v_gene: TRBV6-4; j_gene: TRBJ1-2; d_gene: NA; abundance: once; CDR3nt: TGTGCCAGCAGTCATACGGGATATGGCTACACCTTC; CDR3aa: CASSHTGYGYTF
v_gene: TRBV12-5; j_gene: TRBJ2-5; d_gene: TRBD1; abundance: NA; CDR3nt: TGTGCTAGTGGTCCAGGGGGCCCACAAGAGACCCAGTACTTC; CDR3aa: CASGPGGPQETQYF
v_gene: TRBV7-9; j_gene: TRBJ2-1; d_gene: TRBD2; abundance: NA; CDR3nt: TGTGCCAGCACCGCTTACAAAGCGGGGGACCCTGAGCAGTTCTTC; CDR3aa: CASTAYKAGDPEQFF
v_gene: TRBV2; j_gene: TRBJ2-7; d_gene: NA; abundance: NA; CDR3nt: TGTGCCAGCCTACTCGACAGGCTCTACGAGCAGTACTTC; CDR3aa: CASLLDRLYEQYF
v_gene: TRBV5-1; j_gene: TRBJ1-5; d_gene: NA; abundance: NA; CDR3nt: TGCGCCAGCAGTTGGGACAGCAATCAGCCCCAGCATTTT; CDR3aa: CASSWDSNQPQHF
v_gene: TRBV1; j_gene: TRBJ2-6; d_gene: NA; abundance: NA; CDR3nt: TGCACCAGCAGCCAAGATGAGGCTTCCGGGGCCAACGTCCTGACTTTC; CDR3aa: CTSSQDEASGANVLTF
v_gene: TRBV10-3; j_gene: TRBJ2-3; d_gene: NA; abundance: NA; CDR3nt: TGTGCCATCAGTGGGGACACAGGCACAGATACGCAGTATTTT; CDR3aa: CAISGDTGTDTQYF
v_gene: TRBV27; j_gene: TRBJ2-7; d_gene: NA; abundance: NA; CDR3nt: TGTGCCAGCAGCTCGCCGGGACGCAGCAACTACGAGCAGTACTTC; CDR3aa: CASSSPGRSNYEQYF
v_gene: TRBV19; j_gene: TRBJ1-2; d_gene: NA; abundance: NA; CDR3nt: TGTGCCAGTAGTATGGGGGGGTCGAACTATGGCTACACCTTC; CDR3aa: CASSMGGSNYGYTF
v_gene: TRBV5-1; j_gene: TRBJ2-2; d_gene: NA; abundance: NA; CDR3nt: TGCGCCAGCAGCTTGTGGGCGGCCGGGGAGCTGTTTTTT; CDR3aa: CASSLWAAGELFF
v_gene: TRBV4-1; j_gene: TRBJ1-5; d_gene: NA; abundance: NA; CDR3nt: TGCGCCAGCAGCCAAGAGGGGTATAGCAATCAGCCCCAGCATTTT; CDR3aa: CASSQEGYSNQPQHF
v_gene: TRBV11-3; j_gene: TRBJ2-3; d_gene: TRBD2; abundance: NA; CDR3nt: TGTGCCAGCAGCTTAGGTATCGGGGGGGCCACAGATACGCAGTATTTT; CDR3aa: CASSLGIGGATDTQYF
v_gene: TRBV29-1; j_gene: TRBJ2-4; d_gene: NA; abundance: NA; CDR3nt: TGCAGCGTTGAGTTAAGGCTAGCCAAAAACATTCAGTACTTC; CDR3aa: CSVELRLAKNIQYF